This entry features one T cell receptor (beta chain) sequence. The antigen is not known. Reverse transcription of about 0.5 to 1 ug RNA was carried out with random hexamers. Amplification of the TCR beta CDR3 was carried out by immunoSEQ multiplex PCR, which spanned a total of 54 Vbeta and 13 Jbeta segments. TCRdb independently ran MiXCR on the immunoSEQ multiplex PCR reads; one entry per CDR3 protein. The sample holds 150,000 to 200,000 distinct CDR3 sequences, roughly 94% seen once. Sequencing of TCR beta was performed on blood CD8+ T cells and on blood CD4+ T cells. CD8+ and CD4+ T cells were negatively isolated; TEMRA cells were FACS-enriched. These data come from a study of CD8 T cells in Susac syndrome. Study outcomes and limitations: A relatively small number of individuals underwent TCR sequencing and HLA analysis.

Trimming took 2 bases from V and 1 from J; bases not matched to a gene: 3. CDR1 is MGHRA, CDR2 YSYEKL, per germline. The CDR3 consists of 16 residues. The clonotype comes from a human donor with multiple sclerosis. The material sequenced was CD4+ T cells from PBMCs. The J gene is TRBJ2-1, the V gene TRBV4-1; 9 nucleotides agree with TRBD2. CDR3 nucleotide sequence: TGCGCCAGCAGCCAACCGACTAGCGGATCCTACAATGAGCAGTTCTTC. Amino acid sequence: CASSQPTSGSYNEQFF.